The table lists the clone carrying this T cell receptor beta chain with a few counts. This sample is part of a study of cytomegalovirus exposure and HLA in healthy donors. Across the study: Of all 398 donors who were genotyped, about 84% belonged to the Caucasian-associated ancestry cluster.

With 60 Vbeta and 13 Jbeta primers, the PCR was carried out. Using immunoSEQ multiplex PCR, the repertoire was profiled, and TCRdb retains in-frame clones only, with some absent. Of 180,000 or so clones listed, 60% to 80% were seen once; the top ten hold roughly 13%. This CDR3 contains 10 residues. The V end lost 3 bases, the J end lost 5 bases, and 4 bases lay between the germline ends. The germline gives CDR1 DFQATT, CDR2 SNEGSKA (reference sequence). The chain combines TRBV20-1 with TRBJ2-5; D ambiguous. The receptor was derived from a man aged 50 to 59 in good health and CMV-seropositive. What was sequenced was PBMCs. The CDR3 bases are TGCAGTGCTAGGGCTGAGACCCAGTACTTC. This gives the protein CSARAETQYF.